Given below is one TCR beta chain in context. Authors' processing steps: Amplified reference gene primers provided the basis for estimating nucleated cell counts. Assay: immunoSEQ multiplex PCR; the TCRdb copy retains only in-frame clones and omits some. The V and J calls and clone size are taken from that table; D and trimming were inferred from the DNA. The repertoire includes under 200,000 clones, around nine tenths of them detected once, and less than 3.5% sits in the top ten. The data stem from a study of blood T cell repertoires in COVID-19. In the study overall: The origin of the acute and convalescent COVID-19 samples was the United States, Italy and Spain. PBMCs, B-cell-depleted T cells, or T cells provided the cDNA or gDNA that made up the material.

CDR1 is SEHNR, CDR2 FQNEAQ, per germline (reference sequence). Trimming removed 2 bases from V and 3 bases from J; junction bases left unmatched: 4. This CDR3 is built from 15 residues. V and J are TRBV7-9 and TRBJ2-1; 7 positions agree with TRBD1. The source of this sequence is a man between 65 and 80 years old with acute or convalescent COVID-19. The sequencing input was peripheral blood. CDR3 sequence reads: CASSLLGQYYNEQFF. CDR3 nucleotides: TGTGCCAGCAGCTTACTGGGACAGTACTACAATGAGCAGTTCTTC.